A selection of T cell receptor beta chains follows, all from one sample in a study of post-analysis software for immune sequencing data. From the PCR reads, TCRdb called clonotypes with MiXCR, one entry per CDR3 protein. The sample has 740,000 or so distinct CDR3 sequences; about 50% are singletons. The specimen sequenced was blood. The receptors were gathered from a girl under 18 with multiple sclerosis. Each CDR3 is given with its conserved first and last residue. A D gene is named only where the DNA matches it firmly. Rows give clone size only sometimes, using once, few, many, or a class for an expanded clone.

d_call,v_call,clone_size,j_call,cdr3_aa,cdr3_nt
NA,TRBV20-1,NA,TRBJ1-1,CSASSRLNTEAFF,TGCAGTGCTAGTTCTAGACTGAACACTGAAGCTTTCTTT
NA,TRBV9,NA,TRBJ2-3,CASSVGEHGTDTQYF,TGTGCCAGCAGCGTCGGAGAGCATGGCACAGATACGCAGTATTTT
TRBD2,TRBV29-1,NA,TRBJ2-3,CSVCLAGNPYSTDTQYF,TGCAGCGTTTGTCTAGCGGGGAATCCCTACAGCACAGATACGCAGTATTTT
NA,TRBV12-3/TRBV12-4,few,TRBJ2-5,CASSPYGERKETQYF,TGTGCCAGCAGCCCTTATGGGGAGCGAAAAGAGACCCAGTACTTC
TRBD2,TRBV9,NA,TRBJ2-3,CASSRRGSGRDTQYF,TGTGCCAGCAGCCGAAGGGGTAGCGGGAGAGATACGCAGTATTTT
TRBD1,TRBV29-1,once,TRBJ2-7,CSAGQGIAYEQYF,TGCAGCGCCGGACAGGGGATCGCCTACGAGCAGTACTTC
NA,TRBV11-2,NA,TRBJ1-2,CASSSPGGDLYGYTF,TGTGCCAGCAGCTCACCTGGGGGGGACCTCTATGGCTACACCTTC
NA,TRBV25-1,NA,TRBJ2-1,CASSTQGGGRNEQFF,TGTGCCAGCTCGACGCAAGGGGGGGGGCGCAATGAGCAGTTCTTC
NA,TRBV6-5,few,TRBJ1-6,CASSYGTIDSPLHF,TGTGCCAGCAGTTACGGGACCATCGATTCACCCCTCCACTTT
TRBD2,TRBV24-1,NA,TRBJ2-3,CAASGSAGGIGTDTQYF,TGTGCCGCCAGCGGTTCGGCGGGAGGGATCGGCACAGATACGCAGTATTTT